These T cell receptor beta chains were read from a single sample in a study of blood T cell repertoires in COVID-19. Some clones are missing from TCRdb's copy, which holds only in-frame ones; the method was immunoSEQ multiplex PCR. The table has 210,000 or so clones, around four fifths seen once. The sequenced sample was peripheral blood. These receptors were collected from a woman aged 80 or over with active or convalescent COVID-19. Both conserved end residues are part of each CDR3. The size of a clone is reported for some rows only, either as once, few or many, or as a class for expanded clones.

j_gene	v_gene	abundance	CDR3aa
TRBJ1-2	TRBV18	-	CASSPFRDYGYTF
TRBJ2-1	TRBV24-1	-	CATSDAGTGGNEQFF
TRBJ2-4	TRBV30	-	CAWSVLGYGIGDTKNIQYF
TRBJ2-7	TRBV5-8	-	CASSRAGTGDHPRYF
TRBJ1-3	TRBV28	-	CASSSITRGATGNTIYF
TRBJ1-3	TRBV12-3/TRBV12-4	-	CASSFVGNTIYF
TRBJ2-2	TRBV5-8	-	CASTLWGANTGELFF
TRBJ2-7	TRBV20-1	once	CSASDRGSYEQYF
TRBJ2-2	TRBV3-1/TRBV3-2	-	CASSQFVLGGSGELFF
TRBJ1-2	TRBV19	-	CASSIGIRVRPNYGYTF
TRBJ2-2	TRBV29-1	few	CSVDSGRNTGELFF
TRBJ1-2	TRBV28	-	CASSSTGLEGIGYTF
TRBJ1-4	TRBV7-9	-	CASSLWGVEDEKLFF
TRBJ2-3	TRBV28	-	CASSPLAGGHRDTQYF
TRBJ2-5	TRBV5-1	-	CASSPPSDTTETQYF
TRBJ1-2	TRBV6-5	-	CASSYSSGGNYGYTF
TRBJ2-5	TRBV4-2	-	CASSQDGTGPQETQYF
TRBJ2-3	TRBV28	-	CASSGSRTDTQYF
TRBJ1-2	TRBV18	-	CASSPMGAEGYTF
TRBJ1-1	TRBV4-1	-	CASSRDMNTEAFF
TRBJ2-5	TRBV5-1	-	CASSLLGTGGEETQYF
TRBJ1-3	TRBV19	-	CATSYSGNTIYF
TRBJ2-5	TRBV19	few	CASSIDQGARETQYF
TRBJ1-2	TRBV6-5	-	CASSYNSGVGYTF
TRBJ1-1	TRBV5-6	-	CASSPGFNTEAFF
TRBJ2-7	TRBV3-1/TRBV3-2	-	CASSQEGGGPNSYEQYF
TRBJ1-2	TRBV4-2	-	CASSQDRGAPSGYTF
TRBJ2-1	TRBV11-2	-	CASSPRTSGGSSYNEQFF
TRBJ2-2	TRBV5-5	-	CASSLDFRGNTGELFF